This entry concerns a single T cell receptor (beta chain). Its antigen is unknown. The sample comes from a study of early stage breast cancer tumors. Across the study: Most invasive tumors, about 70% of the 16, were ER+/PR+/HER2-. Around 10-fold was the mean read coverage per sample.

Trimming pared 3 bases from V and 4 bases from J, leaving 16 bases between. The CDR3 loop spans 16 amino acids. Germline CDR1 and CDR2: LNHNV and YYDKDF (reference sequence). The study, taken as a whole, reports: Compared with adjacent normal breast, tumors showed around 2.5-fold denser, more clonal T cells.

This table comes from immunoSEQ multiplex PCR, and its TCRdb copy is limited to in-frame clones, with some not included. The sample yields 20,000 to 25,000 clones, about 70% seen once. The TCR originated in a person in their sixties with breast cancer. What was sequenced was blood. The J gene is TRBJ1-3, the V gene TRBV15; D call uncertain. The CDR3 region has the DNA TGTGCCACCAGCAGGTCGGACGGCCGGGGAGGAAACACCATATATTTT. Translating gives CATSRSDGRGGNTIYF.